The 23 T cell receptor beta chains below all came from one sample that was sequenced in a study of radiotherapy plus CTLA-4 blockade in lung cancer. Measured with immunoSEQ multiplex PCR; TCRdb has only the in-frame clones, and not every one. The data show approximately 94,000 clones, about four fifths seen once. Sequenced material: peripheral blood, taken from a patient treated with radiotherapy plus ipilimumab. Receptor source: a human donor with non-small cell lung cancer that progressed on radiotherapy plus ipilimumab.

This clone appeared a single time. The rearrangement joins TRBV19 to TRBJ2-3, with D maybe TRBD2 (6 bases). Germline V CDR1 and CDR2: LNHDA, SQIVND (reference sequence). This CDR3 is built from 15 residues. Trimming shortened V by 6 bases and J by 5 bases, and 18 bases separated the two germline ends. CDR3 region: CASSRDLLGGDTQYF. The CDR3 DNA reads as TGTGCCAGTAGCCGAGACCTTTTGGGGGGAGATACGCAGTATTTT.

This clone occurred a few times. The CDR3 is CASSQTEDGYTF. The CDR3 coding sequence is TGCGCCAGCAGCCAAACAGAAGACGGCTACACCTTC. This chain uses TRBV4-1 with TRBJ1-2; D is undetermined. CDR3 length equals 12 residues. V lost 2 bases and J 8 bases, leaving 9 bases between the germline ends. The germline gives CDR1 MGHRA, CDR2 YSYEKL.

The genes are TRBV15 and TRBJ1-5; the D is unclear. This CDR3 contains 15 residues. CDR1 is LNHNV, CDR2 YYDKDF, per germline (reference sequence). Deletions cut 0 bases from V and 5 bases from J, with 11 bases between. The CDR3 sequence: CATSRDVQPDQPQHF. In DNA, the CDR3 is TGTGCCACCAGCAGAGATGTACAGCCGGATCAGCCCCAGCATTTT. The full variable domain, rest sourced from reference TRBV15 and TRBJ1-5, is DAMVIQNPRYQVTQFGKPVTLSCSQTLNHNVMYWYQQKSSQAPKLLFHYYDKDFNNEADTPDNFQSRRPNTSFCFLDIRSPGLGDTAMYLCATSRDVQPDQPQHFGDGTRLSIL.

This clone was counted only a few times. This rearrangement joins TRBV28 to TRBJ1-3; D gene uncertain. V dropped 2 bases and J dropped 0 bases, with 8 bases sitting between them. The germline gives CDR1 MDHEN, CDR2 SYDVKM. This CDR3 is 15 amino acids long. This CDR3 is CASSLEAYSGNTIYF. CDR3 in DNA: TGTGCCAGCAGTTTAGAGGCCTACTCTGGAAACACCATATATTTT.

The rearrangement joins TRBV7-9 to TRBJ2-3; the D gene is possibly TRBD2 (5 bases). V dropped 4 bases and J dropped 8 bases, with 25 bases sitting between them. The CDR3 consists of 17 residues. Germline loops: CDR1 SEHNR, CDR2 FQNEAQ (reference sequence). The DNA for the CDR3 is TGTGCCAGCAGCTCGCTCCGGGCCTCGCGGTCGGGGATTACGCAGTATTTT. Translated: CASSSLRASRSGITQYF.

This clone was seen once. CDR3 sequence: CASSCILGTGAYEQYV. Written as DNA, the CDR3 is TGTGCCAGCAGCTGCATACTCGGGACAGGGGCCTACGAGCAGTACGTC. This chain uses TRBV27 with TRBJ2-7; 10 bases line up with TRBD1. V was clipped by 6 bases and J by 2 bases; unmatched bases: 10. Germline-derived CDR1 and CDR2 are MNHEY and SMNVEV (reference sequence). The CDR3 sequence is 16 residues long.

This clone showed up just once. The V call is TRBV5-4, the J call TRBJ1-1; D unresolved. Trimming removed 4 bases from V and 3 bases from J, with 13 bases in between. This CDR3 is 14 amino acids long. CDR1 SGHNT and CDR2 YYREEE come from the germline V gene (reference sequence). The CDR3 sequence: CASSEDLLYTEAFF. The DNA of the CDR3 is TGTGCCAGCAGCGAGGACCTACTCTACACTGAAGCTTTCTTT.

This sequence joins TRBV28 and TRBJ1-1, with 8 bases identical to TRBD1. CDR3 size: 15 residues. Germline CDR1 and CDR2: MDHEN and SYDVKM. V shed 5 bases and J 4 bases; nucleotides not matched to a gene: 9. CDR3 bases: TGTGCCAGCAGTACTCGACAGGGGTGGGCCACTGAAGCTTTCTTT. Residues: CASSTRQGWATEAFF.

The CDR3 sequence is CASSLGDSRNNEQFF. The CDR3 nucleotides read TGTGCCAGCAGCTTAGGGGATTCAAGGAACAATGAGCAGTTCTTC. This rearrangement joins TRBV7-3 to TRBJ2-1; D is unresolved. CDR3 length: 15 amino acids. Looked up from germline, CDR1 is SGHTA and CDR2 is FQGTGA. V gave up 2 bases and J gave up 5 bases, with 13 bases separating them. Full variable domain (outside the CDR3, taken from reference TRBV7-3 and TRBJ2-1): GAGVSQTPSNKVTEKGKYVELRCDPISGHTALYWYRQSLGQGPEFLIYFQGTGAADDSGLPNDRFFAVRPEGSVSTLKIQRTERGDSAVYLCASSLGDSRNNEQFFGPGTRLTVL.

The J gene is TRBJ2-3, the V gene TRBV11-2, with D possibly matching TRBD2 (6 bases). Looked up from germline, CDR1 is SGHAT and CDR2 is FQNNGV. The length of the CDR3 is 15 residues. V shed 2 bases and J shed 0 bases, with 9 bases lying between them. CDR3 sequence: CASSLQAGSTDTQYF. CDR3 nucleotides: TGTGCCAGCAGCTTACAGGCGGGGAGCACAGATACGCAGTATTTT.

CDR3 in amino acids: CASSLGLARDTQYF. Written as DNA, the CDR3 is TGTGCCAGCAGTTTGGGACTAGCGAGGGATACGCAGTATTTT. J is TRBJ2-3 and V is TRBV7-2, with 10 bases aligning to TRBD2. The germline V gene has CDR1 SGHTA and CDR2 FQGNSA. Trimming took 6 bases from V and 6 from J; bases not matched to a gene: 6. CDR3 length: 14 amino acids. Based on the CDR3 plus reference TRBV7-2 and TRBJ2-3, the full variable domain is GAGVSQSPSNKVTEKGKDVELRCDPISGHTALYWYRQSLGQGLEFLIYFQGNSAPDKSGLPSDRFSAERTGGSVSTLTIQRTQQEDSAVYLCASSLGLARDTQYFGPGTRLTVL.

The chain joins TRBV4-1 to TRBJ1-2; the D is unclear. The CDR3 extends over 14 amino acids. Germline V gene lookup returns CDR1 MGHRA and CDR2 YSYEKL. V shed 0 bases and J shed 2 bases, with 7 bases lying between them. CDR3 protein: CASSQDVENYGYTF. DNA of the CDR3: TGCGCCAGCAGCCAAGATGTAGAGAACTATGGCTACACCTTC.

The V gene is TRBV5-4, the J gene TRBJ1-2, with 9 positions matching TRBD1. V was clipped by 4 bases and J by 8 bases; unmatched bases: 12. Germline CDR1 is SGHNT and CDR2 is YYREEE (reference sequence). This CDR3 comprises 15 residues. In nucleotides, the CDR3 is TGTGCCAGCAGCCCAACAGGGGGCCGTATCTACGGCTACACCTTC. Encoded protein: CASSPTGGRIYGYTF.

The rearrangement joins TRBV6-5 to TRBJ2-7; 10 bases agree with TRBD1. Unmatched junction bases numbered 6, after V lost 7 bases and J lost 3 bases. Germline CDR1 MNHEY, CDR2 SVGAGI. The CDR3 is 14 amino acids. CDR3 DNA sequence: TGTGCCAGCAAAGTAGGACAGGGGGACTACGAGCAGTACGTC. Amino acid sequence: CASKVGQGDYEQYV.

The V call is TRBV7-9, the J call TRBJ2-4; D is unresolved. Per the germline V gene, CDR1 is SEHNR and CDR2 is FQNEAQ (reference sequence). V dropped 5 bases and J dropped 1 base, with 3 bases sitting between them. This CDR3 comprises 12 residues. CDR3 in DNA: TGTGCCAGCAGCGGGGCCAAAAACATTCAGTACTTC. Encoded protein: CASSGAKNIQYF.

The genes are TRBV29-1 and TRBJ2-3, with 9 positions matching TRBD1. CDR3 length equals 15 residues. CDR1 and CDR2 from the germline V gene are SQVTM and ANQGSEA. Trimming removed 5 bases from V and 3 bases from J; junction bases left unmatched: 9. CDR3 nucleotide sequence: TGCAGCGTTAAAACCGGGACAGGGTATACAGATACGCAGTATTTT. It yields the protein CSVKTGTGYTDTQYF.

V and J are TRBV7-9 and TRBJ2-5; 10 bases are a match to TRBD1. This CDR3 is 15 amino acids long. V lost 5 bases, J lost 0 bases, and 3 bases stayed unmatched. Germline CDR1 SEHNR, CDR2 FQNEAQ (reference sequence). The CDR3 region has the DNA TGTGCCAGCAGCAAAGGACAGGGGGACCAAGAGACCCAGTACTTC. This sequence encodes CASSKGQGDQETQYF.

The chain is built from TRBV6-5 and TRBJ2-2, with 8 bases matching TRBD2. Germline V gives CDR1 MNHEY, CDR2 SVGAGI. This CDR3 contains 15 residues. With 2 bases clipped from V and 6 bases from J, the junction kept 5 bases outside the gene matches. CDR3 in amino acids: CASSYRSGTSGELFF. CDR3 DNA: TGTGCCAGCAGTTACCGTAGCGGGACTTCCGGGGAGCTGTTTTTT.

V and J are TRBV7-3 and TRBJ2-2, with 7 bases aligning to TRBD1. This CDR3 contains 15 residues. V was clipped by 3 bases and J by 0 bases; unmatched bases: 1. CDR1 SGHTA and CDR2 FQGTGA come from the germline V gene. This chain's CDR3 is CASSLGTANTGELFF. Written as DNA, the CDR3 is TGTGCCAGCAGCTTGGGGACAGCGAACACCGGGGAGCTGTTTTTT. The full variable domain, completed using reference TRBV7-3 and TRBJ2-2, is GAGVSQTPSNKVTEKGKYVELRCDPISGHTALYWYRQSLGQGPEFLIYFQGTGAADDSGLPNDRFFAVRPEGSVSTLKIQRTERGDSAVYLCASSLGTANTGELFFGEGSRLTVL.

CDR3 in amino acids: CASSGPGKVETQYF. CDR3 coding DNA: TGTGCCAGCAGTGGCCCCGGGAAAGTCGAGACCCAGTACTTC. The chain uses TRBV2 and TRBJ2-5; D possibly corresponds to TRBD2 (5 bases). The ends were cut back, 4 bases at V and 5 bases at J, with 14 bases in the middle. This CDR3 contains 14 residues. Per germline, CDR1 SNHLY and CDR2 FYNNEI.

The rearrangement joins TRBV7-2 to TRBJ1-2; D perhaps matches TRBD1 (6 bases). Germline V CDR1 and CDR2: SGHTA, FQGNSA. Trimming removed 5 bases at V and 5 bases at J, with 9 bases between. The CDR3 contains 12 residues. Here the CDR3 DNA reads TGTGCCAGCAGCGTAACAGGGTATGGCTACACCTTC. It codes for CASSVTGYGYTF.

The chain joins TRBV4-2 to TRBJ1-1, with D unresolved. Per germline, CDR1 LGHNA and CDR2 YNFKEQ. The V and J ends lost 1 base and 0 bases respectively, with 9 bases between them. This CDR3 spans 15 amino acids. This CDR3 is CASSQGPRMNTEAFF. The CDR3 nucleotides are TGTGCCAGCAGCCAAGGACCCAGGATGAACACTGAAGCTTTCTTT.

CDR3 loop: CASSKGGSTNEKLFF. CDR3 DNA: TGTGCCAGCAGTAAGGGCGGCTCAACTAATGAAAAACTGTTTTTT. V gene TRBV6-5 combines with J gene TRBJ1-4; D remains unclear. Trimming removed 5 bases from V and 0 bases from J, with 10 bases in between. Germline V gene data show CDR1 as MNHEY and CDR2 as SVGAGI. The CDR3 is 15 amino acids.